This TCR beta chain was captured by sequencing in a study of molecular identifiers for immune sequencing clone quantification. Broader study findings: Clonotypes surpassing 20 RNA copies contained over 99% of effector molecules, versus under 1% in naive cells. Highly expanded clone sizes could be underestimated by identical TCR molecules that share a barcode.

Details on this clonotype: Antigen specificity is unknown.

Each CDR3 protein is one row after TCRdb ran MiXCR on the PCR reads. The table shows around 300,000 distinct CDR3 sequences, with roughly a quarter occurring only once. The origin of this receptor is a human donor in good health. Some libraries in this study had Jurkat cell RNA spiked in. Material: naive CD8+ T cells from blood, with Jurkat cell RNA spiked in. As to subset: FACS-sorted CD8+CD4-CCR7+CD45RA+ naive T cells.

The CDR3 bases are TGTGCCAGCAGCAGCCTAATTGCCGCGAACACTGAAGCTTTCTTT. It encodes CASSSLIAANTEAFF. The chain links TRBV13 to TRBJ1-1; D is unclear. Between the trimmed V and J ends, which lost 5 bases and 1 base, there was a span of 14 bases. The germline V gene has CDR1 PRHDT and CDR2 FYEKMQ (reference sequence). This CDR3 is built from 15 residues.